This T cell receptor beta chain was retrieved from a study of vaccination effects on CD4 cells after COVID-19. Turning to the study itself: All study participants received two doses of BNT162b2 or mRNA-1273 vaccine.

About this clone: Its antigen is unidentified.

The CDR3 consists of 16 residues. The V segment lost 0 bases and the J segment 5 bases; nucleotides outside the gene matches: 7. Germline CDR1 and CDR2: LGHNA and YSLEER. ViraFEST assay sequencing came after antigen-specific CD4+ T cells were expanded with viral peptide pools. Cultured cells yielded isolated CD4+ T cells after 10 days. By PCR, the person was confirmed to have had SARS-CoV-2 infection between March and December 2020. Wells each received around 2 million PBMC, cultured with approximately 9 IU/ml IL-2 and 9.5 to 10 ug/ml peptides. Generated by immunoSEQ multiplex PCR, the TCRdb table keeps only in-frame clones and is missing some. The repertoire consists of about 24,000 clones, with roughly three quarters occurring once and the leading ten covering roughly 15%.

Material: CD4+ T cells from PBMCs cultured with SARS-CoV-2 spike peptides, obtained before COVID-19 vaccination. The V call is TRBV4-3, the J call TRBJ2-5, with 9 bases fitting TRBD1. This clonotype was obtained from a human donor who had a prior SARS-CoV-2 infection. In DNA, the CDR3 is TGCGCCAGCAGCCAAGAGGGGCCGGGACAGGGTGAGACCCAGTACTTC. Translation: CASSQEGPGQGETQYF.